This T cell receptor (beta chain) was sequenced in a study of blood T cell repertoires in COVID-19. Study processing details: Estimates of nucleated cell counts were drawn from the amplification of reference gene primers. The method was immunoSEQ multiplex PCR; TCRdb's version includes in-frame clones alone and lacks a portion of them. That table furnishes V, J and clone size, whereas the DNA furnished D and trimming. The sample carries 380,000 or so clones, less than 90% recorded once. The CDR3 totals 16 residues. Germline assignment: CDR1 LNHDA and CDR2 SQIVND (reference sequence). Losses at the gene ends were 5 bases for V and 2 bases for J; bases not matched to a gene: 7.

Sequenced sample: peripheral blood. The chain joins TRBV19 to TRBJ2-1, with 9 bases identical to TRBD2. The sequence derives from a woman aged 60-75 years with COVID-19, enrolled during active disease. The CDR3 DNA reads as TGTGCCAGTAGTCCCCTGGCGGGGGGGCCCTACAATGAGCAGTTCTTC. It codes for CASSPLAGGPYNEQFF.